This passage covers 13 T cell receptor beta chains from one sample sequenced in a study of blood T cells in healthy people across ages. A second roughly 6 to 11 cycle PCR used barcoded and J-beta primers. Each CDR3 protein is one row after TCRdb ran MiXCR on the 5' RACE reads. The top ten hold roughly 7.9% of the sample, which has more than 1,400,000 distinct CDR3 sequences, 42% seen once. Material: blood. Receptors originate from a woman between 18 and 29 years old in good health.

This chain links TRBV7-2 with TRBJ1-5; a possible D gene is TRBD1 (5 bases). This CDR3 comprises 15 residues. Trimming cost V 1 base and J 6 bases, with 13 bases left between them. Germline V gene data show CDR1 as SGHTA and CDR2 as FQGNSA. The DNA of the CDR3 is TGTGCCAGCAGCTTAGATTCGGCGGGGCTTCAGCCCCAGCATTTT. As protein: CASSLDSAGLQPQHF. The full variable domain, its missing parts supplied by reference TRBV7-2 and TRBJ1-5, is GAGVSQSPSNKVTEKGKDVELRCDPISGHTALYWYRQSLGQGLEFLIYFQGNSAPDKSGLPSDRFSAERTGGSVSTLTIQRTQQEDSAVYLCASSLDSAGLQPQHFGDGTRLSIL.

This clonotype occurred a few times. V gene TRBV9 combines with J gene TRBJ2-1; 15 bases fit TRBD2. The V gene end was trimmed by 3 bases and the J gene end by 3 bases; junction bases not matched to a gene: 4. In germline, CDR1 is SGDLS, CDR2 YYNGEE. The CDR3 spans 17 residues. The CDR3 DNA follows: TGTGCCAGCAGCGGAGGGACTAGCGGGGGGATCTACAATGAGCAGTTCTTC. Encoded protein: CASSGGTSGGIYNEQFF.

V is TRBV6-2 or TRBV6-3 and J is TRBJ2-3, with D unclear. Germline V gene data show CDR1 as MNHEY and CDR2 as SVGEGT. Trimming pared 2 bases from V and 4 bases from J, leaving 7 bases between. This CDR3 region has 13 residues. This chain's CDR3 is CASSYTGSDTQYF. CDR3 DNA sequence: TGTGCCAGCAGTTACACCGGTTCAGATACGCAGTATTTT.

The chain carries TRBV6-5 and TRBJ2-1, with D unclear. V was clipped by 2 bases and J by 2 bases, with 10 bases between them. CDR3 length: 15 amino acids. CDR1 is MNHEY, CDR2 SVGAGI, per germline. The CDR3 nucleotides are TGTGCCAGCAGTTACGACGGGTTACCCTACAATGAGCAGTTCTTC. Translation: CASSYDGLPYNEQFF.

V usage is TRBV24-1 and J usage is TRBJ2-1; D is perhaps TRBD1 (6 bases). Germline CDR1 is KGHDR and CDR2 is SFDVKD. The CDR3 consists of 11 residues. V was trimmed by 4 bases and J by 9 bases, leaving 6 bases between them. Written as DNA, the CDR3 is TGTGCCACCAGTGAAGGGGGTGAGCAGTTCTTC. The encoded protein is CATSEGGEQFF.

V gene TRBV2 combines with J gene TRBJ1-1, with 12 bases aligning to TRBD1. The CDR3 extends over 15 amino acids. The germline gives CDR1 SNHLY, CDR2 FYNNEI. V dropped 6 bases and J dropped 7; count of bases not matched to a gene: 9. CDR3 sequence: CASSAGTGGVGEAFF. For the CDR3, the DNA is TGTGCCAGCAGCGCCGGGACAGGGGGCGTCGGTGAAGCTTTCTTT.

This clonotype was seen more than once but under ten times. The junction shows a germline mismatch at one end, possibly a read error. V is TRBV20-1 and J is TRBJ2-7; 11 nucleotides align to TRBD2. This CDR3 spans 12 amino acids. Per the germline V gene, CDR1 is DFQATT and CDR2 is SNEGSKA (reference sequence). The CDR3 bases are TGCAGTACTAGCGGGAGCTCCTACGAGCAGTACTTC. It codes for CSTSGSSYEQYF.

This clonotype was counted between two and nine times. Possible read error: a much larger clone is one base away. V is TRBV9 and J is TRBJ2-7; the D call may be TRBD1 or TRBD2 (5 bases each). The end of the DNA is better explained by TRBJ2-5, so the J call may be wrong. Germline V CDR1 and CDR2: SGDLS, YYNGEE. The CDR3 has 13 amino acids. The CDR3 nucleotides read TGTGCCAGCAGCGTAGCAGGGACGGAGACCCAGTACTTC. It yields the protein CASSVAGTETQYF.

This clonotype was seen a handful of times. J is TRBJ2-3 and V is TRBV9, with TRBD1 matching over 7 bases. The CDR3 spans 15 residues. V lost 1 base and J lost 6; bases outside the gene matches: 8. CDR1 and CDR2 (germline): SGDLS, YYNGEE. The CDR3 protein is CASSVMGQTKDTQYF. DNA of the CDR3: TGTGCCAGCAGCGTAATGGGACAGACGAAGGATACGCAGTATTTT.

The CDR3: CASSNRPDAQYF. The CDR3 DNA follows: TGCGCCAGCAGTAACAGGCCCGACGCGCAGTATTTT. The chain combines TRBV10-1 with TRBJ2-3; the D gene is possibly TRBD1 (5 bases). The CDR3 is 12 residues long. In germline, CDR1 is WNHNN, CDR2 SYGVQD (reference sequence). The V end lost 5 bases, the J end lost 10 bases, and 13 bases lay between the germline ends.

This chain connects TRBV7-9 to TRBJ2-6, with a weak D call TRBD2 (6 bases). The CDR3 loop spans 17 amino acids. The germline V gene has CDR1 SEHNR and CDR2 FQNEAQ (reference sequence). Trimming stripped 5 bases from V and 0 bases from J, with 14 bases between. The CDR3 sequence is CASSRDSGFSGANVLTF. Written as DNA, the CDR3 is TGTGCCAGCAGCCGGGACTCCGGATTCTCTGGGGCCAACGTCCTGACTTTC.

As to this clonotype: The DNA is omitted, as the CDR3 cannot be located on it reliably, and the CDR3 follows TCRdb's listing. This chain uses TRBV4-2 with TRBJ2-5; TRBD2 is the table's D call, not checked against the DNA. The germline CDR1 and CDR2 sequences are LGHNA and YNFKEQ. From its first to its last residue, the CDR3 has 15 amino acids. CDR3: CASSQDSVRGGTQYF.

The chain recombines TRBV14 with TRBJ1-6, with no clear D. The CDR3 covers 15 residues. Germline CDR1 reads SGHDN; CDR2 reads FVKESK. The ends were cut back, 0 bases at V and 10 bases at J, with 13 bases in the middle. CDR3 loop: CASSQESLRRSPLHF. CDR3 nucleotide sequence: TGTGCCAGCAGCCAAGAAAGTTTACGTCGATCACCCCTCCACTTT.